The T cell receptor (beta chain) under discussion was sequenced for a study of cytomegalovirus exposure and HLA in healthy donors. Concerning this clone itself: What it binds is unknown.

This CDR3 comprises 15 residues. The germline CDR1 and CDR2 sequences are SGHTA and FQGNSA. V was pared by 1 base and J by 1 base, with 9 bases between. The primer mix had 60 Vbeta and 13 Jbeta primers. Using immunoSEQ multiplex PCR, the repertoire was profiled, and TCRdb retains in-frame clones only, with some absent. Here the sample spans roughly 77,000 clones, roughly two thirds being singletons. Study-wide findings and caveats: TCR beta sequences reportedly predicted most subjects' HLA-A and HLA-B alleles accurately. In vitro work confirmed that a few CMV-associated chains recognize CMV antigens. Presence/absence analyses assumed roughly uniform sequencing depth across donors, which may not hold.

V and J are TRBV7-2 and TRBJ2-3; D may be TRBD2 (6 bases). The sequence derives from a woman aged 50 to 60 in good health and CMV-seropositive. The sequencing sample was made of PBMCs. Written as DNA, the CDR3 is TGTGCCAGCAGCTTAGGGGCTAGCGGCACAGATACGCAGTATTTT. It codes for CASSLGASGTDTQYF.